The 24 T cell receptor beta chains listed next were all sequenced from one sample in a study of T cell repertoires in cytomegalovirus infection. A single record per CDR3 protein comes from TCRdb applying MiXCR to the reads. The sample includes some 500,000 distinct CDR3 sequences, 35% to 50% of them seen just once. Their target antigens are unknown. The input for sequencing was cultured PBMCs, taken from culture after CMV antigen stimulation. Receptors originate from a human donor in good health (CMV status not recorded). Some clones in this sample may be carry-over from other donors' samples.

V gene TRBV6-2 or TRBV6-3 combines with J gene TRBJ2-7; 9 bases fit TRBD2. Germline lookup yields CDR1 MNHEY and CDR2 SVGEGT. This CDR3 contains 16 residues. Trimming at V came to 0 bases and at J to 7 bases, leaving 10 bases not matched to a gene. The CDR3 loop reads CASSYSSAGGPEEQYF. CDR3 bases: TGTGCCAGCAGTTACTCGAGTGCGGGAGGGCCAGAAGAGCAGTACTTC.

V and J are TRBV24-1 and TRBJ2-2; no firm D call. V lost 4 bases and J lost 3, with 5 bases in between. CDR3 length: 13 residues. Germline CDR1 KGHDR, CDR2 SFDVKD. Here the CDR3 reads CATSELYTGELFF. CDR3 sequence (DNA): TGTGCCACCAGTGAACTCTACACCGGGGAGCTGTTTTTT.

There are a few counts of this clonotype. The rearrangement links TRBV7-2 to TRBJ1-3; D unclear. Trimming left V 5 bases short and J 4 bases short, with 15 bases between. This CDR3 has 15 amino acids. CDR1 is SGHTA, CDR2 FQGNSA, per germline. Here the CDR3 reads CASSRDSVVGNTIYF. In DNA form, the CDR3 reads TGTGCCAGCAGCCGAGACTCCGTGGTGGGAAACACCATATATTTT.

The chain carries TRBV12-3 or TRBV12-4 and TRBJ1-2, with no clear D. The V gene lost 3 bases and the J gene lost 0 bases, with 11 bases spanning the gap. The CDR3 has 15 amino acids. CDR3 residues: CASSFRVLTNYGYTF. As DNA, the CDR3 is TGTGCCAGCAGTTTTAGGGTCTTGACTAACTATGGCTACACCTTC.

The table lists this clonotype with a few counts. The chain recombines TRBV24-1 with TRBJ1-5, with 9 bases lining up with TRBD1. V lost 9 bases, J lost 0 bases, and 14 bases stayed unmatched. Germline V lookup: CDR1 KGHDR, CDR2 SFDVKD. This CDR3 is built from 18 residues. DNA of the CDR3: TGTGCCACCCGATGGTGGGACAGGGAGGTGTCTAGCAATCAGCCCCAGCATTTT. Protein: CATRWWDREVSSNQPQHF.

The chain employs TRBV12-3 or TRBV12-4 and TRBJ1-2; D gene ambiguous. Trimming took off 5 bases at V and 4 bases at J, with 14 bases between the two ends. This CDR3 has 14 residues. CDR3 loop: CASSHTLASYGYTF. CDR3 in DNA: TGTGCCAGCAGTCACACTTTAGCGTCCTATGGCTACACCTTC.

This chain links TRBV9 with TRBJ2-3; D is perhaps TRBD2 (6 bases). CDR1 and CDR2 from the germline V gene are SGDLS and YYNGEE. V dropped 0 bases and J dropped 6 bases, with 11 bases sitting between them. The CDR3 runs to 14 residues. The CDR3: CASSVASAGDTQYF. In DNA form, the CDR3 reads TGTGCCAGCAGCGTAGCTTCCGCGGGGGATACGCAGTATTTT. The full variable domain, its missing parts supplied by reference TRBV9 and TRBJ2-3, is DSGVTQTPKHLITATGQRVTLRCSPRSGDLSVYWYQQSLDQGLQFLIQYYNGEERAKGNILERFSAQQFPDLHSELNLSSLELGDSALYFCASSVASAGDTQYFGPGTRLTVL.

This clonotype has a handful of counts. The chain has TRBV11-2 and TRBJ2-1; D uncertain. V lost 2 bases, J lost 9 bases, and 14 bases lay in between. This CDR3 has 14 residues. The germline V gene has CDR1 SGHAT and CDR2 FQNNGV. CDR3 in amino acids: CASSLQVGVGEQFF. CDR3 nucleotides: TGTGCCAGCAGCTTACAGGTCGGTGTTGGTGAGCAGTTCTTC.

The V gene is TRBV5-6, the J gene TRBJ1-3; 8 positions match TRBD1. This CDR3 has 16 amino acids. In germline, CDR1 is SGHDT, CDR2 YYEEEE. The J segment lost 3 bases and the V segment lost 4 bases, leaving 9 bases of the junction unmatched. This CDR3 is CASSASQGAFGNTIYF. CDR3 DNA sequence: TGTGCCAGCAGCGCGTCCCAGGGGGCCTTTGGAAACACCATATATTTT.

This clonotype was seen only a few times. V gene TRBV7-2 combines with J gene TRBJ2-1, with TRBD2 matching over 7 bases. Germline loops: CDR1 SGHTA, CDR2 FQGNSA. The length of the CDR3 is 16 residues. The trim removed 4 bases at V and 4 bases at J, leaving 10 bases unmatched. The CDR3 reads CASSSSSGTLYNEQFF. In DNA form, the CDR3 reads TGTGCCAGCAGCTCCTCCAGCGGGACCCTTTACAATGAGCAGTTCTTC.

This clonotype was seen only a few times. This chain links TRBV11-2 with TRBJ2-7; D possibly corresponds to TRBD2 (5 bases). Between the trimmed V and J ends, which lost 2 bases and 0 bases, there was a span of 14 bases. The CDR3 extends over 16 amino acids. Germline values: CDR1 SGHAT, CDR2 FQNNGV. CDR3 coding DNA: TGTGCCAGCAGCTTAACGGTAGCGTTATACTCCTACGAGCAGTACTTC. Residues: CASSLTVALYSYEQYF.

This clonotype was seen a few times. The V gene is TRBV12-3 or TRBV12-4, the J gene TRBJ1-1; D is unresolved. Trimming removed 7 bases from V and 6 bases from J, with 18 bases in between. The CDR3 is made up of 14 amino acids. The CDR3 DNA reads TGTGCCAGCACCCTACTTTATTCGGGCGCTGAAGCTTTCTTT. This codes for CASTLLYSGAEAFF.

V usage is TRBV12-5 and J usage is TRBJ2-5; 9 nucleotides agree with TRBD1. Looked up from germline, CDR1 is LGHNT and CDR2 is FRNRAP. The V segment lost 10 bases and the J segment 1 base; nucleotides outside the gene matches: 10. The CDR3 contains 15 residues. CDR3 loop: CATRLGQGLQETQYF. CDR3 in DNA: TGTGCTACTCGCTTGGGACAGGGCCTCCAAGAGACCCAGTACTTC.

This clonotype was seen more than once but under ten times. The chain recombines TRBV7-8 with TRBJ2-1; no clear D. This CDR3 spans 11 amino acids. V shed 8 bases and J shed 10 bases, with 12 bases lying between them. Germline V gene data show CDR1 as SGHVS and CDR2 as FQNEAQ. This chain's CDR3 is CASGNWREQFF. The CDR3 DNA is TGTGCCAGCGGGAACTGGCGCGAGCAGTTCTTC.

J is TRBJ1-2 and V is TRBV7-2; 7 bases match TRBD1. The germline V gene has CDR1 SGHTA and CDR2 FQGNSA. The CDR3 is made up of 13 amino acids. The V and J ends lost 1 base and 6 bases, in that order; junction bases with no gene match: 2. The CDR3 reads CASSLERGHGYTF. The CDR3 DNA reads as TGTGCCAGCAGCTTAGAGAGGGGGCATGGCTACACCTTC.

This clonotype has just a few counts. The rearrangement joins TRBV4-1 to TRBJ1-2; no clear D. This CDR3 spans 16 amino acids. Trimming cost V 2 bases and J 3 bases, with 16 bases left between them. CDR1 and CDR2 (germline): MGHRA, YSYEKL. CDR3 coding DNA: TGCGCCAGCAGCCAACCGACTCGGAAACCTGACTATGGCTACACCTTC. The encoded protein is CASSQPTRKPDYGYTF.

This CDR3 is CASSPPERDLYEQYF. Written as DNA, the CDR3 is TGTGCCAGCTCACCACCCGAACGGGACCTTTACGAGCAGTACTTC. This chain uses TRBV18 with TRBJ2-7; D is possibly TRBD1 or TRBD2 (5 bases each). The ends were cut back, 0 bases at V and 4 bases at J, with 13 bases in the middle. CDR3 size: 15 residues. Germline CDR1 KGHSH, CDR2 LQKENI.

This rearrangement joins TRBV5-1 to TRBJ1-2, with D tentatively TRBD1 (5 bases). Germline loops: CDR1 SGHRS, CDR2 YFSETQ. Deletions cut 4 bases from V and 4 bases from J, with 14 bases between. The CDR3 totals 14 residues. CDR3 DNA sequence: TGCGCCAGCAGCGGACTGAATGGGGCCTATGGCTACACCTTC. Translated: CASSGLNGAYGYTF.

This clonotype was recorded a few times. V is TRBV7-2 and J is TRBJ2-3; 8 positions match TRBD2. The CDR3 sequence is 15 residues long. With 3 bases clipped from V and 4 bases from J, the junction kept 6 bases outside the gene matches. The V gene's germline CDR1 is SGHTA and CDR2 FQGNSA. CDR3 in amino acids: CASSFAGGQSDTQYF. Written as DNA, the CDR3 is TGTGCCAGCAGCTTTGCGGGGGGCCAATCAGATACGCAGTATTTT.

At least ten counts were recorded for this clonotype. CDR3 sequence: CASRDRPIAGDEQYF. CDR3 nucleotides: TGTGCCAGCCGGGACAGGCCTATAGCGGGAGACGAGCAGTACTTC. The chain carries TRBV6-1 and TRBJ2-7, with D possibly matching TRBD2 (9 bases). Germline V gene lookup returns CDR1 MNHNS and CDR2 SASEGT. V gave up 8 bases and J gave up 5 bases, with 22 bases separating them. There are 15 residues in the CDR3.

This clonotype occurred many times. This rearrangement joins TRBV7-2 to TRBJ2-3; no clear D. The ends were cut back, 3 bases at V and 4 bases at J, with 8 bases in the middle. Germline V gene lookup returns CDR1 SGHTA and CDR2 FQGNSA. The CDR3 length is 13 residues. Written as DNA, the CDR3 is TGTGCCAGCAGCTTGACCCACCCAGATACGCAGTATTTT. Translation gives CASSLTHPDTQYF.

The CDR3 reads CAISESASGNWDTEAFF. CDR3 nucleotides: TGTGCCATCAGTGAGTCAGCCTCGGGGAATTGGGACACTGAAGCTTTCTTT. This rearrangement joins TRBV10-3 to TRBJ1-1; D gene uncertain. The germline V gene has CDR1 ENHRY and CDR2 SYGVKD. The CDR3 spans 17 residues. With 0 bases removed from V and 3 bases from J, the gap between germline ends came to 17 bases.

V and J are TRBV6-2 or TRBV6-3 and TRBJ2-1, with D tentatively TRBD1 or TRBD2 (5 bases each). CDR3 length: 14 amino acids. Germline loops: CDR1 MNHEY, CDR2 SVGEGT. Trimming took 2 bases from V and 5 from J, leaving 10 bases between them. This chain's CDR3 is CASSYRDGHNEQFF. CDR3 bases: TGTGCCAGCAGTTACCGGGACGGTCACAATGAGCAGTTCTTC.

The CDR3 region has the DNA TGCGCCAGCAGCCTATGGCAACACGGCTACGAGCAGTACTTC. It encodes CASSLWQHGYEQYF. The chain couples TRBV4-1 to TRBJ2-7; D gene ambiguous. This CDR3 has 14 residues. Deletions cut 4 bases from V and 3 bases from J, with 13 bases between. The germline CDR1 and CDR2 sequences are MGHRA and YSYEKL.